This TCR beta chain was sequenced for a study of graft-versus-host responses after intestinal transplantation. Study overall: Anti-thymocyte globulin induction was given to all recipients, followed by tacrolimus and steroids for roughly 3 years. General study points: In recipient marrow, GvH clones were found, and some appeared first in ileum or blood.

The data were produced by immunoSEQ multiplex PCR, yet TCRdb's version contains in-frame clones alone and is incomplete. The data hold some 9,500 clones, with around 28% observed a single time. V shed 1 base and J 1 base; nucleotides not matched to a gene: 2. The CDR3 covers 15 residues. CDR1 SGHAT and CDR2 FQNNGV come from the germline V gene. Responders (around 200,000, CFSE-labeled) were co-plated with around 200,000 irradiated, violet-dye-labeled stimulators. After the reaction, proliferating CFSE-low CD3+CD4+ and CD3+CD8+ responders were sorted. This clone has more than one count but fewer than ten.

V and J are TRBV11-2 and TRBJ2-3, with TRBD1 identical over 7 bases. Sequencing was performed on alloreactive CD8+ T cells from a mixed lymphocyte reaction culture, taken before intestinal transplant. Subset reported: CFSE-low proliferating T cells sorted from roughly six-day pre-transplant mixed lymphocyte reaction (GvH or HvG direction). The origin of this receptor is a human patient who received an intestinal transplant. CDR3 bases: TGTGCCAGCAGCTTAGCAGGGGGACGCACAGATACGCAGTATTTT. Its translation: CASSLAGGRTDTQYF.